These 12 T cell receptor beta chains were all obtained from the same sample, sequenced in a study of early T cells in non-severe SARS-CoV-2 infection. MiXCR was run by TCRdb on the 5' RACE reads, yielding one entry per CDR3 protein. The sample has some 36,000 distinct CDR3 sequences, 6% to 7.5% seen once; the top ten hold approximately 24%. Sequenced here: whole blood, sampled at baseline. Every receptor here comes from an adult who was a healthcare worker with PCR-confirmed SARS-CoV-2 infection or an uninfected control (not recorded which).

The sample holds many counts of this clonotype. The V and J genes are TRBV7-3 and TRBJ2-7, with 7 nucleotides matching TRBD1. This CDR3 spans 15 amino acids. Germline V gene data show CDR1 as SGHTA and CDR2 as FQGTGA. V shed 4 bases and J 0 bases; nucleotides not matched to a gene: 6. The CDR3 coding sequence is TGTGCCAGCAGCTCGAAGGGGGCCCCCTCCTACGAGCAGTACTTC. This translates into CASSSKGAPSYEQYF.

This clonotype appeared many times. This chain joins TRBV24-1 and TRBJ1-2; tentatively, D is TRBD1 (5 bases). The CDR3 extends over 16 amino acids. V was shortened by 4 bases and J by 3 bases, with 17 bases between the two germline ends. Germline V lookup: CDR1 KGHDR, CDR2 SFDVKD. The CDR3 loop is CATSDPQGGAHYGYTF. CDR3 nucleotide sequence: TGTGCCACCAGTGACCCTCAGGGAGGGGCGCACTATGGCTACACCTTC.

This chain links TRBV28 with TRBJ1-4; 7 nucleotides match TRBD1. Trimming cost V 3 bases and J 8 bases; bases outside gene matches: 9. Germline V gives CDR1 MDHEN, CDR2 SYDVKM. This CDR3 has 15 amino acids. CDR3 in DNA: TGTGCCAGCAGTTTCCGACAGGGCGTTAGGGAAAAACTGTTTTTT. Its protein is CASSFRQGVREKLFF.

The chain's CDR3 is CASSFTTSGIETQYF. The CDR3 nucleotides are TGTGCCAGCAGTTTTACGACTAGCGGGATCGAGACCCAGTACTTC. The gene calls are TRBV7-2 and TRBJ2-5, with TRBD2 matching 11 bases. The CDR3 runs to 15 residues. CDR1 is SGHTA, CDR2 FQGNSA, per germline. Trimming removed 6 bases from V and 5 bases from J; junction bases left unmatched: 8. Using reference TRBV7-2 and TRBJ2-5 for the parts outside the CDR3, the full variable domain is GAGVSQSPSNKVTEKGKDVELRCDPISGHTALYWYRQSLGQGLEFLIYFQGNSAPDKSGLPSDRFSAERTGGSVSTLTIQRTQQEDSAVYLCASSFTTSGIETQYFGPGTRLLVL.

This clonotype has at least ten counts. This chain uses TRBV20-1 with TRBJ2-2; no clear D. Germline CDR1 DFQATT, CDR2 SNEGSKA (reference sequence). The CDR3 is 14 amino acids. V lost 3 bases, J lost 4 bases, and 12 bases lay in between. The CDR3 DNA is TGCAGTGCTAGGTCGGCGGTTCTCACCGGGGAGCTGTTTTTT. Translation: CSARSAVLTGELFF.

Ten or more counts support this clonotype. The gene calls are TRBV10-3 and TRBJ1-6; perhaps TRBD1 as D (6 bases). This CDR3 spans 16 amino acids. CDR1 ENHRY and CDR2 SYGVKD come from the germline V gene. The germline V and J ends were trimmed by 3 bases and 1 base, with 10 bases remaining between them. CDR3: CAISEGRGSYNSPLHF. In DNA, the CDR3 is TGTGCCATCAGTGAAGGCAGGGGATCCTATAATTCACCCCTCCACTTT.

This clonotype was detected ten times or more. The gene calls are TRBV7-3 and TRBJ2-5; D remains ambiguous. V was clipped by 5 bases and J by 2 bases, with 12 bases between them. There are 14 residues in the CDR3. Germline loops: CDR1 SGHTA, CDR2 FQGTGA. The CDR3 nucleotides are TGTGCCAGCAGCCCTAGTCAAGTACAAGAGACCCAGTACTTC. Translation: CASSPSQVQETQYF.

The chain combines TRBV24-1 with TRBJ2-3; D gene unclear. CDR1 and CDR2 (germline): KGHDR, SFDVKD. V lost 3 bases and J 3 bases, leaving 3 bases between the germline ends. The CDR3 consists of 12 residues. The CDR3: CATSDQTDTQYF. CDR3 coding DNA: TGTGCCACCAGTGATCAGACAGATACGCAGTATTTT.

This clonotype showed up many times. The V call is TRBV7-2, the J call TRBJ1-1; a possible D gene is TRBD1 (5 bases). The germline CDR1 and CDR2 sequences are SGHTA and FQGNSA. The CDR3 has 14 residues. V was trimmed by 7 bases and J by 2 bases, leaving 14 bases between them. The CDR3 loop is CASTPDILNTEAFF. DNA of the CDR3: TGTGCCAGCACCCCGGACATACTCAACACTGAAGCTTTCTTT. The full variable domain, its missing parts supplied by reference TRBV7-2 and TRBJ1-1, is GAGVSQSPSNKVTEKGKDVELRCDPISGHTALYWYRQSLGQGLEFLIYFQGNSAPDKSGLPSDRFSAERTGGSVSTLTIQRTQQEDSAVYLCASTPDILNTEAFFGQGTRLTVV.

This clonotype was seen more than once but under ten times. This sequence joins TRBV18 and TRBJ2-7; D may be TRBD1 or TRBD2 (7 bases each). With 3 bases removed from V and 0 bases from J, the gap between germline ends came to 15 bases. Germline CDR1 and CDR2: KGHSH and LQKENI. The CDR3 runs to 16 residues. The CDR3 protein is CASSPRETGSSYEQYF. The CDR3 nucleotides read TGTGCCAGCTCACCGCGGGAGACAGGGAGCTCCTACGAGCAGTACTTC.

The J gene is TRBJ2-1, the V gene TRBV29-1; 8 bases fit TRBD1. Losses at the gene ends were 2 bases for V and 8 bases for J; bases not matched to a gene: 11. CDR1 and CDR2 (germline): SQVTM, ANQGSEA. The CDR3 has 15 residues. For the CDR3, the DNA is TGCAGCGTTGAACCCCCTCAGGGGGCGGTGGATGAGCAGTTCTTC. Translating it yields CSVEPPQGAVDEQFF.

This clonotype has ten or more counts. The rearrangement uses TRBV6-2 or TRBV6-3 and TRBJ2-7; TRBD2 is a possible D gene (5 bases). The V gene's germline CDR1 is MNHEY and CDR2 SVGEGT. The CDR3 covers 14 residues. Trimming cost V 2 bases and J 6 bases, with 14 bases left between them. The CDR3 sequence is CASSYPDFTPEQYF. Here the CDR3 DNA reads TGTGCCAGCAGTTACCCGGACTTTACCCCCGAGCAGTACTTC.